This T cell receptor (beta chain) was sequenced during a study of blood T cells in healthy people across ages. Overall study findings and caveats: Researchers said unsorted PBMCs prevented a conclusive naive versus antigen-experienced comparison.

CDR3 length: 16 residues. Trimming left V 5 bases short and J 2 bases short, with 18 bases between. Details on this clonotype: What it recognizes is unknown.

Alongside a J-beta primer mix, a sample-barcoded 5' primer served in a second PCR lasting about 7 to 11 cycles. TCRdb used MiXCR to reprocess the 5' RACE reads, holding one entry per CDR3 protein. The table lists hundreds of thousands of distinct CDR3 sequences, 56% of them singletons, with 20% to 30% in the top ten. The receptor was derived from a middle-aged man in good health. The chain carries TRBV12-3 or TRBV12-4 and TRBJ1-2; D may be TRBD1 (5 bases). Sequenced: blood. As DNA, the CDR3 is TGTGCCAGCAGTCCATCCCACGCGTGGGGCAACTATGGCTACACCTTC. The encoded protein is CASSPSHAWGNYGYTF.